This T cell receptor (beta chain) was sequenced during a study of blood T cell repertoires in COVID-19. Study-level background: Sites in the United States, Italy and Spain provided acute and convalescent COVID-19 samples.

V was shortened by 5 bases and J by 2 bases, with 22 bases between the two germline ends. The germline gives CDR1 SGHKS, CDR2 YYEKEE (reference sequence). The CDR3 has 17 amino acids. Sequenced by immunoSEQ multiplex PCR; TCRdb stores in-frame clones only, minus some. In the table there are over 100,000 clones, 85% to 90% of which are singletons. The chain uses TRBV5-5 and TRBJ2-5; maybe TRBD2 (6 bases). The source of this sequence is a man older than 75 with acute or convalescent COVID-19. The sequencing sample was made of peripheral blood. The CDR3 loop reads CASRPTLAAGMQETQYF. The CDR3 bases are TGTGCCAGCAGGCCCACATTAGCGGCGGGGATGCAAGAGACCCAGTACTTC.